The 26 T cell receptor beta chains given below trace back to one sample, sequenced in a study of molecular identifiers for immune sequencing clone quantification (dated by TCRdb to between 2018 and 2020). The method behind the library was PCR. Sequencing instrument: Illumina HiSeq 4000. The raw public reads went through TCRdb reprocessing: fastp at Q25, MiXCR clone calling, in-frame beta chains kept. For every CDR3 protein sequence, its rows merge into one entry that carries the most common genes and DNA. The sample records about 54,000 distinct CDR3 sequences, approximately 25% of which are singletons. Together, the top ten hold around 1.8% of the sample. The sample consisted of naive CD8+ T cells from blood, with Jurkat cell RNA spiked in. What this sample's cell subset or site label stands for: FACS-sorted CD8+CD4-CCR7+CD45RA+ naive T cells. The receptor set was obtained from a human donor in good health. Some libraries in this study had Jurkat cell RNA spiked in.

This clonotype is judged medium-sized. This rearrangement joins TRBV5-1 to TRBJ2-3, with 12 bases identical to TRBD2. CDR3 size: 16 residues. The germline gives CDR1 SGHRS, CDR2 YFSETQ. Losses at the gene ends were 4 bases for V and 6 bases for J; bases not matched to a gene: 9. Here the CDR3 reads CASSPRLAGAFDTQYF. The CDR3 nucleotides are TGCGCCAGCAGCCCCAGACTAGCGGGGGCATTCGATACGCAGTATTTT. The entire variable domain, with the rest obtained from reference TRBV5-1 and TRBJ2-3, is as follows: KAGVTQTPRYLIKTRGQQVTLSCSPISGHRSVSWYQQTPGQGLQFLFEYFSETQRNKGNFPGRFSGRQFSNSRSEMNVSTLELGDSALYLCASSPRLAGAFDTQYFGPGTRLTVL.

This clonotype has at least ten counts. This sequence joins TRBV12-3 or TRBV12-4 and TRBJ2-1, with D possibly matching TRBD1 (7 bases). The CDR3 consists of 13 residues. Between the trimmed V and J ends, which lost 2 bases and 9 bases, there was a span of 11 bases. The CDR3 DNA follows: TGTGCCAGCAGTTTAATGGAGGGGGCTGAGCAGTTCTTC. It codes for CASSLMEGAEQFF.

Worth noting for this clonotype: One base away lies a much larger clone, so this may be a sequencing read error. The chain combines TRBV7-9 with TRBJ2-7; no clear D. Germline V gives CDR1 SEHNR, CDR2 FQNEAQ (reference sequence). The CDR3 sequence is 11 residues long. The CDR3 is CASSDLGEQCF. In DNA form, the CDR3 reads TGTGCCAGCAGCGACCTGGGCGAGCAGTGCTTC.

This clonotype has at least ten counts. The V call is TRBV27, the J call TRBJ2-5; D is possibly TRBD1 (6 bases). The V end lost 3 bases, the J end lost 1 base, and 9 bases lay between the germline ends. The germline CDR1 and CDR2 sequences are MNHEY and SMNVEV (reference sequence). This CDR3 contains 14 residues. The CDR3 DNA follows: TGTGCCAGCAGTTTCCAGGGGAGCCAAGAGACCCAGTACTTC. Encoded protein: CASSFQGSQETQYF.

This chain connects TRBV12-1 to TRBJ2-1; the table's D call, TRBD1, has no DNA check behind it. TRBV12-1 is deemed a pseudogene. This CDR3 comprises 14 residues. For the CDR3, the DNA is TGTGCCAGCAGCTTAAGTCTTGGGGGCAATGAGCCGTTCTTC. It encodes CASSLSLGGNEPFF.

This clonotype appeared many times. V is TRBV3-1 and J is TRBJ2-7; no clear D. V lost 4 bases and J 6 bases, leaving 13 bases between the germline ends. This CDR3 has 13 amino acids. Germline loops: CDR1 LGHDT, CDR2 YNNKEL (reference sequence). The CDR3 here is CASSPPDKGEQYF. DNA of the CDR3: TGTGCCAGCAGCCCCCCGGATAAGGGCGAGCAGTACTTC.

This clonotype was counted at least ten times. V gene TRBV5-1 combines with J gene TRBJ1-1; D remains ambiguous. The V end lost 4 bases, the J end lost 6 bases, and 16 bases lay between the germline ends. Germline CDR1 SGHRS, CDR2 YFSETQ. The length of the CDR3 is 14 residues. In nucleotides, the CDR3 is TGCGCCAGCAGCCTGGGGTGGAACGGAGCTGAAGCTTTCTTT. Protein product: CASSLGWNGAEAFF. Variable domain in full (rest from reference TRBV5-1 and TRBJ1-1): KAGVTQTPRYLIKTRGQQVTLSCSPISGHRSVSWYQQTPGQGLQFLFEYFSETQRNKGNFPGRFSGRQFSNSRSEMNVSTLELGDSALYLCASSLGWNGAEAFFGQGTRLTVV.

Worth noting for this clonotype: Given a much more abundant clone one base away, this may be a read error. CDR3 sequence reads: CASSQVAPDTQYF. CDR3 bases: TGTGCCAGCAGCCAAGTAGCTCCAGATACGCAGTATTTT. J is TRBJ2-3 and V is TRBV14; D not resolved. Germline CDR1 is SGHDN and CDR2 is FVKESK. V gave up 1 base and J gave up 4 bases, with 6 bases separating them. The CDR3 sequence is 13 residues long.

This clonotype was seen repeatedly, ten times or more. The rearrangement uses TRBV7-2 and TRBJ2-3; no firm D call. Trimming cost V 4 bases and J 2 bases, with 10 bases left between them. CDR1 is SGHTA, CDR2 FQGNSA, per germline. CDR3 length equals 14 residues. The CDR3 loop is CASSSISYTDTQYF. In DNA, the CDR3 is TGTGCCAGCAGCTCCATATCTTACACAGATACGCAGTATTTT.

This clonotype has at least ten counts. The chain carries TRBV15 and TRBJ1-1, with D unclear. CDR1 LNHNV and CDR2 YYDKDF come from the germline V gene (reference sequence). Deletions cut 0 bases from V and 1 base from J, with 3 bases between. The CDR3 sequence is 13 residues long. The CDR3 sequence: CATSRDQNTEAFF. As DNA, the CDR3 is TGTGCCACCAGCAGAGACCAGAACACTGAAGCTTTCTTT.

Many counts were recorded for this clonotype. This rearrangement joins TRBV5-8 to TRBJ2-3; TRBD2 aligns across 11 bases. Germline V gene lookup returns CDR1 SGHTS and CDR2 YDEGEE. The CDR3 loop spans 15 amino acids. Trimming took 3 bases from V and 6 from J; bases not matched to a gene: 6. In DNA form, the CDR3 reads TGTGCCAGCAGCTCAACTAGCGGGAGTTATGATACGCAGTATTTT. It specifies CASSSTSGSYDTQYF.

The chain has TRBV9 and TRBJ2-3, with 10 bases that match TRBD2. Germline V CDR1 and CDR2: SGDLS, YYNGEE. There are 16 residues in the CDR3. Losses at the gene ends were 2 bases for V and 3 bases for J; bases not matched to a gene: 6. CDR3 sequence reads: CASSVASGSVTDTQYF. The CDR3 coding sequence is TGTGCCAGCAGCGTTGCTAGCGGGAGTGTTACAGATACGCAGTATTTT.

This clonotype appeared once. Just one base apart from a much larger clone, this may be a read error. J is TRBJ1-1 and V is TRBV13; tentative D call: TRBD1 (6 bases). The CDR3 length is 11 residues. Germline V gives CDR1 PRHDT, CDR2 FYEKMQ (reference sequence). The CDR3 region has the DNA TGTGCTAGTGGCAGGGACACTGAAGCTCTCTTT. Translated, it gives CASGRDTEALF.

In its sample, this clonotype was seen many times. The chain recombines TRBV6-1 with TRBJ2-3, with D hard to call. The CDR3 runs 13 residues. Looked up from germline, CDR1 is MNHNS and CDR2 is SASEGT. Trimming removed 1 base at V and 5 bases at J, with 7 bases between. The CDR3 DNA sequence: TGTGCCAGCAGTGAAGACCTTGGAGATACGCAGTATTTT. Translation gives CASSEDLGDTQYF.

About this clonotype itself: Just one base apart from a much larger clone, this may be a read error. The chain recombines TRBV7-9 with TRBJ1-1, with D hard to call. CDR1 is SEHNR, CDR2 FQNEAQ, per germline (reference sequence). This CDR3 spans 11 amino acids. CDR3 DNA: TGTGTCAGCAGCTCGCTCATTGAAGCTTTCTTT. This gives the protein CVSSSLIEAFF.

Ten or more counts support this clonotype. V is TRBV9 and J is TRBJ1-1; maybe TRBD1 (5 bases). The CDR3 contains 13 residues. Germline V gene sequence: CDR1 SGDLS, CDR2 YYNGEE. Between the trimmed V and J ends, which lost 4 bases and 0 bases, there was a span of 7 bases. The CDR3 here is CASSPDMNTEAFF. The CDR3 DNA follows: TGTGCCAGCAGCCCGGACATGAACACTGAAGCTTTCTTT. Variable domain in full (rest from reference TRBV9 and TRBJ1-1): DSGVTQTPKHLITATGQRVTLRCSPRSGDLSVYWYQQSLDQGLQFLIQYYNGEERAKGNILERFSAQQFPDLHSELNLSSLELGDSALYFCASSPDMNTEAFFGQGTRLTVV.

This clonotype was detected many times. V is TRBV27 and J is TRBJ1-1; D might be TRBD1 (5 bases). V lost 4 bases and J lost 1, with 13 bases in between. Germline-derived CDR1 and CDR2 are MNHEY and SMNVEV (reference sequence). This CDR3 region has 15 residues. The CDR3 DNA sequence: TGTGCCAGCAGTTCCATTACAGGTCCGAACACTGAAGCTTTCTTT. As protein: CASSSITGPNTEAFF.

Details on this clonotype: This sequence may be a read error, since a much larger clone differs from it by one base. The chain links TRBV11-3 to TRBJ2-1; D might be TRBD2 (6 bases). The V and J ends lost 0 bases and 5 bases respectively, with 11 bases between them. This CDR3 is 15 amino acids long. The V gene's germline CDR1 is SGHNT and CDR2 YENEEA. The CDR3 DNA sequence: TGTGCCAGCAGCTTAGAGGGACTGGGTGACAATGAGCAGTTCTTC. This translates into CASSLEGLGDNEQFF.

This clonotype was observed many times. The J gene is TRBJ2-3, the V gene TRBV7-9, with D unresolved. Germline V gene data show CDR1 as SEHNR and CDR2 as FQNEAQ (reference sequence). The CDR3 spans 15 residues. V was pared by 4 bases and J by 2 bases, with 13 bases between. The CDR3 DNA sequence: TGTGCCAGCAGCTCCGGAACGTCCACCACAGATACGCAGTATTTT. This encodes CASSSGTSTTDTQYF.

This clonotype was recorded at least ten times. The V and J genes are TRBV20-1 and TRBJ2-7, with D possibly TRBD2 on 6 matching bases. This CDR3 region has 13 residues. The germline V and J ends were trimmed by 7 bases and 0 bases, with 13 bases remaining between them. The V gene's germline CDR1 is DFQATT and CDR2 SNEGSKA (reference sequence). The CDR3 region has the DNA TGCAGTGGGGGACGGGAGAACTCCTACGAGCAGTACTTC. Amino acids: CSGGRENSYEQYF.

This clonotype appeared many times. This chain uses TRBV7-9 with TRBJ2-3, with D unresolved. With 1 base removed from V and 9 bases from J, the gap between germline ends came to 11 bases. Germline V gene sequence: CDR1 SEHNR, CDR2 FQNEAQ (reference sequence). This CDR3 spans 13 amino acids. The CDR3 bases are TGTGCCAGCAGCTTAGGGACCTATGAGACGCAGTATTTT. This gives the protein CASSLGTYETQYF.

In this sample, this clonotype turned up a few times. V is TRBV4-3 and J is TRBJ2-5; 7 bases match TRBD2. J gave up 2 bases and V 0 bases, and 15 bases lay outside the gene matches. CDR1 is LGHNA, CDR2 YSLEER, per germline. The CDR3 is 19 amino acids. The CDR3 DNA sequence: TGCGCCAGCAGCCAAGACCCACTCTCCTTCCTGGGGGGGCAAGAGACCCAGTACTTC. The encoded protein is CASSQDPLSFLGGQETQYF.

Only a few counts were recorded for this clonotype. The V gene is TRBV19, the J gene TRBJ2-5, with a possible D match to TRBD2 (5 bases). Germline values: CDR1 LNHDA, CDR2 SQIVND (reference sequence). This CDR3 contains 12 residues. V shed 3 bases and J shed 5 bases, with 7 bases lying between them. This CDR3 reads CASSIGGETQYF. In nucleotides, the CDR3 is TGTGCCAGTAGTATCGGCGGGGAGACCCAGTACTTC.

The chain combines TRBV10-2 with TRBJ2-7; 9 bases map to TRBD1. The ends lost 6 bases at V and 6 bases at J; junction bases unmatched: 9. This CDR3 is built from 14 residues. Per the germline V gene, CDR1 is WSHSY and CDR2 is SAAADI. The DNA of the CDR3 is TGCGCCAGCAGCCCTAGAACAGGGGGCTCCGAGCAGTACTTC. It is translated as CASSPRTGGSEQYF.

This clonotype has ten or more counts. V usage is TRBV29-1 and J usage is TRBJ1-3, with 9 bases that match TRBD1. CDR3 size: 16 residues. V dropped 0 bases and J dropped 2; count of bases not matched to a gene: 5. CDR1 and CDR2 (germline): SQVTM, ANQGSEA. Here the CDR3 DNA reads TGCAGCGTTGAAGATCGAAGGGACAGGGCTGGAAACACCATATATTTT. It yields the protein CSVEDRRDRAGNTIYF.

This clonotype came up many times. V is TRBV20-1 and J is TRBJ2-7, with 11 bases fitting TRBD2. The ends lost 7 bases at V and 3 bases at J; junction bases unmatched: 14. Per the germline V gene, CDR1 is DFQATT and CDR2 is SNEGSKA (reference sequence). The CDR3 has 16 residues. CDR3 sequence: CSVRPQGLAVFYEQYF. In nucleotides, the CDR3 is TGCAGTGTCAGGCCCCAGGGACTAGCGGTTTTCTACGAGCAGTACTTC.